This T cell receptor beta chain was profiled in a study of T-cell memory formation after mild COVID-19. Points from the study as a whole: While clones contracting from day 15 to 85 were balanced between CD4 and CD8, later expanders leaned CD4+. Cross-reactive memory apparently joined, as some responding clones appeared in pre-infection memory.

CDR1 is MGHRA, CDR2 YSYEKL, per germline. V was shortened by 4 bases and J by 0 bases, with 9 bases between the two germline ends. The CDR3 sequence is 14 residues long. The TCR alpha and TCR beta cDNA libraries, bearing sample barcodes and UMIs, were generated by 5'RACE using constant-segment primers. TCRdb itself ran the 5' RACE reads through MiXCR, one entry per CDR3 protein. The table records 300,000 to 400,000 distinct CDR3 sequences, approximately 15% of them present only once. This clonotype was seen repeatedly, ten times or more. Its antigen is still unknown. Material: PBMCs or a T cell subset sorted from them (not recorded which). This receptor was identified in a young man who had mild COVID-19 (a few samples of this study predate the infection). Cell type and time point are not known. The rearrangement links TRBV4-1 to TRBJ2-5; the D is unclear. The CDR3 nucleotides are TGCGCCAGCAGCCCCTTCGAGGACCAAGAGACCCAGTACTTC. As protein: CASSPFEDQETQYF.